This T cell receptor (beta chain) stems from a study of T cells in Graves' hyperthyroidism and ophthalmopathy. Pregnant or lactating patients were excluded, as were those with uncontrolled infection or other autoimmune disease. Every diagnosis used clinical symptoms, serum thyroxine and TRAb, thyroid ultrasound and orbital computed tomography. From RNA transcripts, TCR beta CDR3 regions were amplified. The HTBI primer set served for first-round RT-PCR of the TCR CDR3. TCRdb re-called the multiplex PCR reads with MiXCR, one entry per CDR3 protein. The table has around 620,000 distinct CDR3 sequences, under 60% seen once; the top ten hold 15% to 20%. Points from the study as a whole: By a 13 V-J model, ophthalmopathy was set apart from stable hyperthyroidism. Blood also carried most thyroid clonotypes expanded above 0.001.

This CDR3 contains 17 residues. V was clipped by 0 bases and J by 0 bases, with 9 bases between them. The germline CDR1 and CDR2 sequences are ENHRY and SYGVKD. A word on this clonotype: What it recognizes is unknown.

The sequenced material came from peripheral blood or thyroid tissue (not recorded which). The receptor was derived from an adult woman with Graves' disease, either hyperthyroidism or ophthalmopathy (not recorded which). The rearrangement links TRBV10-3 to TRBJ1-6; no clear D. Here the CDR3 reads CAISESGHVSYNSPLHF. CDR3 DNA: TGTGCCATCAGTGAGTCCGGGCATGTCTCCTATAATTCACCCCTCCACTTT.